The subject of this entry is one T cell receptor beta chain. What it binds is unknown. TCRdb processed the 5' RACE reads anew with MiXCR; each CDR3 protein has one entry. Among about 400,000 distinct CDR3 sequences listed, 20% to 25% were seen once. This sample was included in a study of CD8 T cells in ankylosing spondylitis. Whole-study results and caveats: Reactive arthritis synovial fluid and blood previously showed some of these motif variants. The authors reported significant enrichment of disease-linked clones in matched ankylosing spondylitis synovial fluid. Disease-linked clones, CD8+, were relatively rare in peripheral blood. It appeared that ankylosing spondylitis blood was characterized by a TCR beta motif of fewer than 10 highly homologous variants.

In germline, CDR1 is SNHLY, CDR2 FYNNEI. The CDR3 totals 14 residues. V gave up 10 bases and J gave up 6 bases; unmatched junction bases: 10. The sequencing sample was made of blood, either unsorted or a sorted T cell fraction (not recorded which). This chain connects TRBV2 to TRBJ2-3, with TRBD2 matching over 10 bases. The clonotype was recovered from a male donor with ankylosing spondylitis or in good health (not recorded which). In nucleotides, the CDR3 is TGTGCCATCAACCTGCTAGCGGGGGACGATACGCAGTATTTT. It is translated as CAINLLAGDDTQYF.